This is a list of T cell receptor beta chains from one sample in a study of CD8+ T cells in alopecia areata. Data came from immunoSEQ multiplex PCR; TCRdb stores just in-frame clones and leaves some out. The table records about 200,000 clones, more than 55% of them present only once. Source: CD4+ T cells sorted from blood, taken at week 4, from a patient treated with tofacitinib. Every receptor here comes from a human donor with alopecia areata. Both conserved end residues are part of each CDR3. A D gene is named only where the DNA matches it firmly. Rows may omit the clone size; those that give it use once, few, many or a size class.

clone size | J gene | V gene | D gene | CDR3 protein | CDR3 DNA
NA | TRBJ2-7 | TRBV11-2 | NA | CASSLDFPTDEQYF | TGTGCCAGCAGCTTAGATTTCCCGACAGACGAGCAGTACTTC
once | TRBJ2-3 | TRBV7-9 | NA | CASSRGADTQYF | TGTGCCAGCAGTCGCGGGGCGGATACGCAGTATTTT
NA | TRBJ1-2 | TRBV29-1 | NA | CSVEASLVLNYGYTF | TGCAGCGTTGAAGCTTCTCTGGTACTTAACTATGGCTACACCTTC
few | TRBJ1-1 | TRBV29-1 | TRBD1 | CSVGLGTGAFF | TGCAGCGTTGGATTGGGGACAGGAGCTTTCTTT
once | TRBJ2-5 | TRBV30 | TRBD2 | CAWSGLAARTQYF | TGTGCCTGGAGTGGGCTAGCGGCCAGGACCCAGTACTTC
once | TRBJ2-7 | TRBV5-1 | TRBD2 | CASSLTSGRYEQYF | TGCGCCAGCAGCCTGACTAGCGGGCGGTACGAGCAGTACTTC
few | TRBJ2-1 | TRBV30 | NA | CAWSGNNEQFF | TGTGCCTGGAGTGGTAACAATGAGCAGTTCTTC
NA | TRBJ1-1 | TRBV29-1 | NA | CSVERLDTEAFF | TGCAGCGTTGAGCGGCTCGACACTGAAGCTTTCTTT
few | TRBJ2-1 | TRBV10-3 | TRBD2 | CAISERGGLYNEQFF | TGTGCCATCAGTGAGCGCGGGGGGCTCTACAATGAGCAGTTCTTC
NA | TRBJ2-1 | TRBV25-1 | TRBD1 | CASSTRGQGGYNEQFF | TGTGCCAGCAGCACAAGGGGGCAAGGGGGTTACAATGAGCAGTTCTTC
NA | TRBJ2-7 | TRBV7-3 | NA | CASRGADYEQYF | TGTGCCAGTCGGGGGGCGGACTACGAGCAGTACTTC
NA | TRBJ1-4 | TRBV30 | NA | CAWSGGTRGEKLFF | TGTGCCTGGAGTGGAGGGACGCGGGGGGAAAAACTGTTTTTT
NA | TRBJ1-4 | TRBV30 | NA | CACRGRGNEKLFF | TGTGCCTGTCGGGGCAGGGGTAATGAAAAACTGTTTTTT
NA | TRBJ1-5 | TRBV2 | NA | CASSERQGAGQPQHF | TGTGCCAGCAGTGAGCGACAAGGGGCCGGACAGCCCCAGCATTTT
once | TRBJ1-5 | TRBV27 | NA | CASSFSRSNQPQHF | TGTGCCAGCAGTTTTAGTAGGAGCAATCAGCCCCAGCATTTT
NA | TRBJ2-5 | TRBV29-1 | NA | CSVGARYQETQYF | TGCAGCGTTGGGGCGAGGTACCAAGAGACCCAGTACTTC
few | TRBJ2-3 | TRBV28 | TRBD2 | CASRFPRGSGGANTDTQYF | TGTGCCAGCAGATTCCCGCGGGGTAGCGGGGGGGCGAACACAGATACGCAGTATTTT
NA | TRBJ1-6 | TRBV27 | NA | CASRVSGMEGSPLHF | TGTGCCAGCAGGGTCTCAGGGATGGAAGGTTCACCCCTCCACTTT
NA | TRBJ1-5 | TRBV6-5 | TRBD1 | CASSRQQGNKPQHF | TGTGCCAGCTCCCGCCAACAGGGGAACAAGCCCCAGCATTTT
NA | TRBJ2-5 | TRBV19 | NA | CASSIRRETQYF | TGTGCCAGTAGTATAAGGAGGGAGACCCAGTACTTC
NA | TRBJ2-7 | TRBV30 | NA | CAWSASFGEQYF | TGTGCCTGGAGTGCCAGCTTCGGGGAGCAGTACTTC
once | TRBJ2-3 | TRBV29-1 | TRBD2 | CSVEGPGGDRTDTQYF | TGCAGCGTTGAAGGCCCGGGGGGGGATCGCACAGATACGCAGTATTTT
NA | TRBJ2-2 | TRBV19 | NA | CASSPFGHTNTGELFF | TGTGCCAGTTCGCCGTTTGGACACACGAACACCGGGGAGCTGTTTTTT
NA | TRBJ2-7 | TRBV25-1 | NA | CAAADFYEQYF | TGTGCCGCGGCTGATTTCTACGAGCAGTACTTC
NA | TRBJ2-6 | TRBV30 | TRBD1 | CAWSSGQGNTVLTF | TGTGCCTGGAGTTCGGGACAGGGTAATACCGTCCTGACTTTC
NA | TRBJ1-6 | TRBV4-3 | NA | CASSQDPGRNSPLHF | TGCGCCAGCAGCCAAGATCCGGGTAGGAATTCACCCCTCCACTTT
NA | TRBJ1-1 | TRBV30 | NA | CAWRQGRTEAFF | TGTGCCTGGAGACAGGGTCGCACTGAAGCTTTCTTT
few | TRBJ2-6 | TRBV2 | TRBD1 | CASSPQGTANVLTF | TGTGCCAGCAGCCCACAGGGGACGGCCAACGTCCTGACTTTC
NA | TRBJ2-6 | TRBV5-4 | TRBD1 | CASRSGTGVPGANVLTF | TGTGCCAGCAGGTCCGGGACAGGGGTGCCTGGGGCCAACGTCCTGACTTTC
NA | TRBJ2-2 | TRBV27 | NA | CASSLSSTGELFF | TGTGCCAGCAGTTTATCCTCCACCGGGGAGCTGTTTTTT
NA | TRBJ1-2 | TRBV4-1 | TRBD1 | CASSRLGQSSGYTF | TGCGCCAGCAGCCGCCTGGGACAGTCGTCTGGCTACACCTTC
NA | TRBJ2-7 | TRBV11-2 | TRBD1 | CASSLDLRTGSYEQYF | TGTGCCAGCAGCTTAGATCTGAGGACAGGCTCCTACGAGCAGTACTTC
NA | TRBJ2-7 | TRBV29-1 | NA | CSAWDNYEQYF | TGCAGCGCTTGGGACAACTACGAGCAGTACTTC
few | TRBJ2-1 | TRBV11-3 | TRBD1 | CASGRDRGSNEQFF | TGTGCCAGTGGCCGGGACAGGGGTTCCAATGAGCAGTTCTTC
NA | TRBJ2-5 | TRBV30 | TRBD2 | CAWGRGLAPETQYF | TGTGCCTGGGGGCGGGGACTAGCCCCCGAGACCCAGTACTTC
NA | TRBJ2-1 | TRBV30 | NA | CAWSGDRYPYDEQFF | TGTGCCTGGAGCGGCGACAGGTACCCTTACGATGAGCAGTTCTTC
NA | TRBJ1-4 | TRBV7-2 | NA | CASSPTHEKLFF | TGTGCCAGCAGCCCAACTCATGAAAAACTGTTTTTT
NA | TRBJ2-7 | TRBV5-1 | NA | CASSVGTQSYEQYF | TGCGCCAGCAGCGTCGGGACACAGTCCTACGAGCAGTACTTC
NA | TRBJ2-7 | TRBV7-9 | NA | CASSPGRYEQYF | TGTGCCAGCAGCCCCGGAAGGTACGAGCAGTACTTC